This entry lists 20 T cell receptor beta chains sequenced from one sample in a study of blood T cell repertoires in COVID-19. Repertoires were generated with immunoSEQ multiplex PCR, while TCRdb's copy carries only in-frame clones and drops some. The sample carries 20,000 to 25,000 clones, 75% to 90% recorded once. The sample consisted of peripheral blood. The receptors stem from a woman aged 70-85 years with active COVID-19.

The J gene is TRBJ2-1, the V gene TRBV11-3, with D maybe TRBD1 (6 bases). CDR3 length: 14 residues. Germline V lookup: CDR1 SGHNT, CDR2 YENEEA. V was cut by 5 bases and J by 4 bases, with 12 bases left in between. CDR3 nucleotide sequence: TGTGCCAGCAGCCCCGGGACAAATTACAATGAGCAGTTCTTC. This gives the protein CASSPGTNYNEQFF.

The CDR3 protein is CSATPGQGPAV. The CDR3, as DNA: TGCAGTGCGACCCCGGGACAGGGGCCCGCCGTC. The chain joins TRBV20-1 to TRBJ2-7; 10 bases are a match to TRBD1. Germline CDR1 is DFQATT and CDR2 is SNEGSKA (reference sequence). This CDR3 has 11 residues.

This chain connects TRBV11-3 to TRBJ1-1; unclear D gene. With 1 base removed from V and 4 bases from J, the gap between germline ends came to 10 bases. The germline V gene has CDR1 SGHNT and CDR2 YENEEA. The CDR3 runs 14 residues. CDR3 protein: CASSLGTLSTEAFF. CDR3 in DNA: TGTGCCAGCAGCTTAGGCACTTTAAGCACTGAAGCTTTCTTT.

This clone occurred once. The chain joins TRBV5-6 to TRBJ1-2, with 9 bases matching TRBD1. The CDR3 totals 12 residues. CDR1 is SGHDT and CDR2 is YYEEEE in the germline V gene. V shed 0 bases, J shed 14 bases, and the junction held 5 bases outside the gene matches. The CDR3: CASSLGTGERTF. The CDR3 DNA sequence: TGTGCCAGCAGCTTGGGGACAGGGGAACGTACCTTC.

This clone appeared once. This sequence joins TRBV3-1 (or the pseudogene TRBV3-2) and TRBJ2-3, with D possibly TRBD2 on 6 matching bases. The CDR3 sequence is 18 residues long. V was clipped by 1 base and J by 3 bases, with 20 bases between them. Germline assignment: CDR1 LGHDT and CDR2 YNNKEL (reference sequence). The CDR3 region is CASSQAGLLAGRTDTQYF. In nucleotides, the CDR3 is TGTGCCAGCAGCCAAGCTGGCCTACTAGCTGGGAGGACAGATACGCAGTATTTT.

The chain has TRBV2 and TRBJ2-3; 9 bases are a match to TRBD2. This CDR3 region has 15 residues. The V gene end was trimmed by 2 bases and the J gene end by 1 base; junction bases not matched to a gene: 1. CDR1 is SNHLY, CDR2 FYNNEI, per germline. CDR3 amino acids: CASSELAGRTDTQYF. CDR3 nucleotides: TGTGCCAGCAGTGAACTAGCGGGGCGCACAGATACGCAGTATTTT.

CDR3 region: CATSDWTRDRGGVRGTDTQYF. In DNA, the CDR3 is TGTGCCACCAGTGATTGGACCCGGGACAGGGGAGGTGTACGTGGCACAGATACGCAGTATTTT. The chain carries TRBV24-1 and TRBJ2-3, with 10 bases matching TRBD1. The CDR3 totals 21 residues. Germline assignment: CDR1 KGHDR and CDR2 SFDVKD. J gave up 1 base and V 2 bases, and 17 bases lay outside the gene matches.

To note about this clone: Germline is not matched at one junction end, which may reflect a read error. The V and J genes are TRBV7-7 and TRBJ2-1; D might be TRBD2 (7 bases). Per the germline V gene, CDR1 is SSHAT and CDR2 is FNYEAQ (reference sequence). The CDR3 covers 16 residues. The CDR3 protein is CASSLGRGGRPNEQFF. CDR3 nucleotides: TGTGCTAGCAGCTTGGGTAGGGGGGGCCGCCCAAATGAGCAGTTCTTC.

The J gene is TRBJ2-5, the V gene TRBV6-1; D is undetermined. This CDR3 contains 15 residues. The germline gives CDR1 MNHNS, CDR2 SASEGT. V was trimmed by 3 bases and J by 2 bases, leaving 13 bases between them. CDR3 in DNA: TGTGCCAGCAGTGATATCCTCGCTAAACAAGAGACCCAGTACTTC. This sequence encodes CASSDILAKQETQYF.

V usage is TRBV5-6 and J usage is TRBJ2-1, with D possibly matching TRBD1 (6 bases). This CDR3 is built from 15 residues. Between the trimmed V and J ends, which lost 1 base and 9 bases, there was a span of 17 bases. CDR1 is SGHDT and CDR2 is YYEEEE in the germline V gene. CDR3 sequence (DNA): TGTGCCAGCAGCTTGATTATGCAGGGGTTTGGTGAGCAGTTCTTC. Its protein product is CASSLIMQGFGEQFF.

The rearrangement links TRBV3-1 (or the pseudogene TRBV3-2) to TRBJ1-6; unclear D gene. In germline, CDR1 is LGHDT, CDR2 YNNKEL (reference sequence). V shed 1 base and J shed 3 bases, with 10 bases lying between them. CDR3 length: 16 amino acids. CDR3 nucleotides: TGTGCCAGCAGCCAAGCTCGGGGTCTCTATAATTCACCCCTCCACTTT. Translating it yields CASSQARGLYNSPLHF.

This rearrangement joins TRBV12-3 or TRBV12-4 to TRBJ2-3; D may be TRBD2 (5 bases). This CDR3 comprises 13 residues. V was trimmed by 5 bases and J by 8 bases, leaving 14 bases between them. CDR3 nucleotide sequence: TGTGCCAGCAGTGGAGGACTTGCCGCTACGCAGTATTTT. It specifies CASSGGLAATQYF.

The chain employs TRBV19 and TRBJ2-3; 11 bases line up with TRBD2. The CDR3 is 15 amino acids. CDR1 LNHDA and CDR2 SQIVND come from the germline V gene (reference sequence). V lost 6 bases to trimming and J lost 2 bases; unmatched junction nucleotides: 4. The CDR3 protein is CASRLAGGITDTQYF. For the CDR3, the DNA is TGTGCCAGTAGATTAGCGGGGGGGATCACAGATACGCAGTATTTT.

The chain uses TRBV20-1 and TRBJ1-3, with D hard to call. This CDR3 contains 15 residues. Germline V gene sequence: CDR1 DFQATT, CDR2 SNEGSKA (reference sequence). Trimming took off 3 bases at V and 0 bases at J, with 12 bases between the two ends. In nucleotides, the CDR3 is TGCAGTGCTAGTGGGCAGATCCTCTCTGGAAACACCATATATTTT. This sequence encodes CSASGQILSGNTIYF.

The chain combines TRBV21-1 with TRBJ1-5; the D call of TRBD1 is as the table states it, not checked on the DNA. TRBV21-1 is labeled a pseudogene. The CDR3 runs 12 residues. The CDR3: CASNKGGQPQHF. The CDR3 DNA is TGTGCCAGCAACAAAGGGGGCCAGCCCCAGCATTTT.

The CDR3 region has the DNA TGTGCCAGCAGTTTAGGCGCAGGGGACTATGGCTACACCTTC. This translates into CASSLGAGDYGYTF. J is TRBJ1-2 and V is TRBV27; possible D gene TRBD1, 6 bases. V was clipped by 2 bases and J by 3 bases, with 10 bases between them. CDR1 and CDR2 (germline): MNHEY, SMNVEV (reference sequence). The CDR3 is 14 amino acids.

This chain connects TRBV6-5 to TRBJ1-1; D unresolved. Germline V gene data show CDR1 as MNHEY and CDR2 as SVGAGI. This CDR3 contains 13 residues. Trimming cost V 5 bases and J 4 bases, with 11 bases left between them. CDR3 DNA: TGTGCCAGCAGTAGGGTTGGAGGCACTGAAGCTTTCTTT. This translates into CASSRVGGTEAFF.

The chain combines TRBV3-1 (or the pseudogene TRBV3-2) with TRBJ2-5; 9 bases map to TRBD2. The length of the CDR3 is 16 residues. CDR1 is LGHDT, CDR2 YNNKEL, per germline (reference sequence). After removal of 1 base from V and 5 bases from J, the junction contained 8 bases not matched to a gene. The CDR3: CASSQGGGAVDETQYF. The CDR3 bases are TGTGCCAGCAGCCAAGGCGGGGGGGCCGTCGATGAGACCCAGTACTTC.

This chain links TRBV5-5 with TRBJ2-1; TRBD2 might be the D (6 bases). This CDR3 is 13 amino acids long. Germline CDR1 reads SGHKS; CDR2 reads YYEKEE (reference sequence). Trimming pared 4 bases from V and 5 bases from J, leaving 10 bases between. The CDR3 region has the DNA TGTGCCAGCAGCGGGGGGAGAGACAATGAGCAGTTCTTC. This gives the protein CASSGGRDNEQFF. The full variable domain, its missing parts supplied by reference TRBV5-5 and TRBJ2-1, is DAGVTQSPTHLIKTRGQQVTLRCSPISGHKSVSWYQQVLGQGPQFIFQYYEKEERGRGNFPDRFSARQFPNYSSELNVNALLLGDSALYLCASSGGRDNEQFFGPGTRLTVL.

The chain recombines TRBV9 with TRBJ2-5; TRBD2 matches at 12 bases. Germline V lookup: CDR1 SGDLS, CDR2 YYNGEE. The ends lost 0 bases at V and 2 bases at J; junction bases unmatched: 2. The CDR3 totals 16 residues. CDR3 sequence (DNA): TGTGCCAGCAGCGTAGGTACTAGCGGGGGGCAAGAGACCCAGTACTTC. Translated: CASSVGTSGGQETQYF.